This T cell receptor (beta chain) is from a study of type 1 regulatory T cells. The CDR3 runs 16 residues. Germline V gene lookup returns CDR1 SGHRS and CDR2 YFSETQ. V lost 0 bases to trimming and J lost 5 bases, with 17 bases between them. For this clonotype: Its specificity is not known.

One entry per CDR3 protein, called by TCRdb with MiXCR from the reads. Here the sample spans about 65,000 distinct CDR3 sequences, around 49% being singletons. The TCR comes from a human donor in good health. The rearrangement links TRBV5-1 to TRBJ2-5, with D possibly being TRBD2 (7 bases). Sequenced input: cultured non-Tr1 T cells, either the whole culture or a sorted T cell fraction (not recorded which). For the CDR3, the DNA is TGCGCCAGCAGCTTGGTCGGGGGGCTCCGTGGGGAGACCCAGTACTTC. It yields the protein CASSLVGGLRGETQYF.